The text below deals with one T cell receptor beta chain. The antigen remains undetermined. This sample stems from a study of T-cell memory formation after mild COVID-19. TCRalpha and TCRbeta libraries used 5'RACE with constant-segment primers and UMIs. TCRdb used MiXCR to reprocess the 5' RACE reads, holding one entry per CDR3 protein. The sample has roughly 450,000 distinct CDR3 sequences; 18% are singletons. Germline CDR1 reads SGHRS; CDR2 reads YFSETQ. The CDR3 is 15 residues long. The V end lost 1 base, the J end lost 0 bases, and 10 bases lay between the germline ends. Study-wide results and caveats: Contracting clones, day 15 to 85, had balanced CD4/CD8, and later expanders favored CD4+. CM and EM subsets held most contracting CD4+ clones; EMRA held CD8+ ones.

Sequencing was done on a sample of PBMCs or a T cell subset sorted from them (not recorded which). V is TRBV5-1 and J is TRBJ1-1; D gene ambiguous. The clonotype was recovered from a man aged 18 to 29 who had mild COVID-19 (a few samples of this study predate the infection). Cell type and time point are not known. The CDR3 coding sequence is TGCGCCAGCAGCTTGTCGGGGTCCTTGAACACTGAAGCTTTCTTT. Amino acids: CASSLSGSLNTEAFF.